These T cell receptor beta chains were read from a single sample in a study of siplizumab effects on memory and regulatory T cells. Libraries were prepared by immunoSEQ multiplex PCR; TCRdb keeps only in-frame clonotypes and omits some of them. The sample carries some 88,000 clones, about 90% recorded once. Sequences were obtained from CD4+ T cells sorted from blood. Receptors originate from a human donor in good health. Each CDR3 is given with its conserved first and last residue. A D gene is named only where the DNA matches it firmly. Part of the rows lack a size; the others show once, few, many or a class for expanded clones.

j_call cdr3_length d_call v_call clone_size cdr3_nt cdr3_aa
TRBJ2-3 14 . TRBV5-1 . TGCGCCAGCAGCTTGGTATGGAGCACAGATACGCAGTATTTT CASSLVWSTDTQYF
TRBJ2-7 14 . TRBV5-4 . TGTGCCAGCAGCTTGGACGACAGCCTCTACGAGCAGTACTTC CASSLDDSLYEQYF
TRBJ2-3 14 . TRBV7-3 . TGTGCCAGCAGTGTCACAGCGGCCACAGATACGCAGTATTTT CASSVTAATDTQYF
TRBJ1-4 19 TRBD1 TRBV7-9 few TGTGCCAGCAGCTTAGGGGCGTGGGACAGGGGGACACCGAATGAAAAACTGTTTTTT CASSLGAWDRGTPNEKLFF
TRBJ2-1 15 TRBD2 TRBV14 . TGTGCCAGCAGTCCTGGCGGGACTATACAATGGGAGCAGTTCTTC CASSPGGTIQWEQFF
TRBJ2-7 14 . TRBV11-1 few TGTGCCAGCAGCTTAGGGTCCTATAACTACGAGCAGTACTTC CASSLGSYNYEQYF
TRBJ2-3 16 TRBD1 TRBV5-6 . TGTGCCAGCAGCTTGGTCGGACAGGGGGGCACAGATACGCAGTATTTT CASSLVGQGGTDTQYF
TRBJ1-1 13 TRBD1 TRBV11-3 . TGTGCCAGCAGCTTAGAAGCAGGGGGCAAAGCTTTCTTT CASSLEAGGKAFF
TRBJ2-2 12 . TRBV29-1 . TGCAGCGTTGAAAGGTTCACCGGGGAGCTGTTTTTT CSVERFTGELFF
TRBJ2-3 15 . TRBV9 few TGTGCCAGCAGCGTCCACCCTACCAACCGCGATACGCAGTATTTT CASSVHPTNRDTQYF
TRBJ1-2 13 . TRBV10-3 . TGTGCCATCAGTGATGGGGCTAACTATGGCTACACCTTC CAISDGANYGYTF
TRBJ1-4 13 . TRBV19 . TGTGCCAGTAGTAAGGGGAGAGAGGAAAAACTGTTTTTT CASSKGREEKLFF
TRBJ2-5 13 . TRBV7-9 . TGTGCCAGCAGCTTCAGGGTCGGAGAGACCCAGTACTTC CASSFRVGETQYF
TRBJ2-4 15 . TRBV19 . TGTGCCAGTAGTATGAACAGGGTAGCCAAAAACATTCAGTACTTC CASSMNRVAKNIQYF
TRBJ2-7 14 . TRBV5-6 . TGTGCCAGCAGCTTGGTTCGGATGTCCTACGAGCAGTACTTC CASSLVRMSYEQYF
TRBJ2-2 12 . TRBV6-4 once TGTGCCAGCAGTGGAGACACCGGGGAGCTGTTTTTT CASSGDTGELFF
TRBJ2-3 16 . TRBV28 . TGTGCCAGCAGTTTAAACGAGCGCATGGGTGCAGATACGCAGTATTTT CASSLNERMGADTQYF
TRBJ2-3 13 . TRBV6-1 . TGTGCCAGCAGGCCGGCAGGCACAGATACGCAGTATTTT CASRPAGTDTQYF
TRBJ2-6 19 . TRBV5-1 . TGCGCCAGCAGCTATGCTCCAGTATCGCCCAACTCTGGGGCCAACGTCCTGACTTTC CASSYAPVSPNSGANVLTF
TRBJ2-1 15 TRBD2 TRBV5-1 . TGCGCCAGCAGTAAAACTAGCGGGAGGGACAATGAGCAGTTCTTC CASSKTSGRDNEQFF
TRBJ2-3 14 . TRBV30 . TGTGCCTGGAGTGTGGCGCCGAGCACAGATACGCAGTATTTT CAWSVAPSTDTQYF
TRBJ1-5 15 TRBD1 TRBV19 once TGTGCCAGTAGTACACAGGGGGTTAGCAATCAGCCCCAGCATTTT CASSTQGVSNQPQHF
TRBJ1-5 16 . TRBV4-3 . TGCGCCAGCAGCCAAGATCTGAGGGGAGGGGGGCAGCCCCAGCATTTT CASSQDLRGGGQPQHF
TRBJ2-7 15 TRBD2 TRBV7-2 . TGTGCCAGCAGCTCCCGGACTAGCGGGACCTACGAGCAGTACTTC CASSSRTSGTYEQYF
TRBJ2-5 14 . TRBV29-1 . TGCAGCGTTGTTCTGGCCAACTCTGGAGAGACCCAGTACTTC CSVVLANSGETQYF
TRBJ1-5 15 . TRBV9 . TGTGCCAGCAGCGTAAGTTCAGGGAGTAATCAGCCCCAGCATTTT CASSVSSGSNQPQHF
TRBJ2-7 11 . TRBV5-4 . TGTGCCAGCAGCTTGGGGTACGAGCAGTACTTC CASSLGYEQYF
TRBJ2-1 18 TRBD2 TRBV9 . TGTGCCAGCAGCGTACAGGGGATGGAGGTAGCGGGGTCGGATGAGCAGTTCTTC CASSVQGMEVAGSDEQFF
TRBJ1-2 14 . TRBV6-6 . TGTGCCAGCATTGAGGTACCCGGAGGTTATGGCTACACCTTC CASIEVPGGYGYTF